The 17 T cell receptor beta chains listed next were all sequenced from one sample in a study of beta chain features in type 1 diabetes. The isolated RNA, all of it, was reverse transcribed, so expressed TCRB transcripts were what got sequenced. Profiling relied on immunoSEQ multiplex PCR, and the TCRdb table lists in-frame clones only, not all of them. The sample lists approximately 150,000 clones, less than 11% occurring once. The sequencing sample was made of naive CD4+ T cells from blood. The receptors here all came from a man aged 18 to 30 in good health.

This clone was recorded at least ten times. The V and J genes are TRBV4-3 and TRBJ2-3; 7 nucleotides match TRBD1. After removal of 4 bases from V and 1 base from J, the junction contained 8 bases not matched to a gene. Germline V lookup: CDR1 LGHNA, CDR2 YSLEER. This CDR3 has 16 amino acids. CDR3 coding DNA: TGCGCCAGCAGCCCAAGACAGGGAATCGGCACAGATACGCAGTATTTT. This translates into CASSPRQGIGTDTQYF.

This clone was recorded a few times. The CDR3 sequence: CASSLPNRTGEAGANVLTF. CDR3 nucleotides: TGTGCCAGCAGTCTCCCAAACCGGACAGGGGAGGCTGGGGCCAACGTCCTGACTTTC. The V gene is TRBV27, the J gene TRBJ2-6; TRBD1 aligns across 9 bases. CDR1 is MNHEY, CDR2 SMNVEV, per germline (reference sequence). Unmatched junction bases numbered 13, after V lost 5 bases and J lost 2 bases. The CDR3 runs to 19 residues.

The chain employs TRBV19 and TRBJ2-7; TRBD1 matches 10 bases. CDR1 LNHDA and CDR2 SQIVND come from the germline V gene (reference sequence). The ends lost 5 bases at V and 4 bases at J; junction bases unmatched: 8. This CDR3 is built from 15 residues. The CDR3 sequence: CASSFRDRGLYEQYF. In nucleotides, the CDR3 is TGTGCCAGTAGTTTCCGGGACAGGGGTTTGTACGAGCAGTACTTC.

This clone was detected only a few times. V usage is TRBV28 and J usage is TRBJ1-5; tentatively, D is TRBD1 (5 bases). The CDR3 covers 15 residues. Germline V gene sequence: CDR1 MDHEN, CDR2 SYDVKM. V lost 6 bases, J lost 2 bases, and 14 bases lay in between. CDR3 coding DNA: TGTGCCAGCAGATCTCTGGGCAGGGGCAATCAGCCCCAGCATTTT. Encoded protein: CASRSLGRGNQPQHF.

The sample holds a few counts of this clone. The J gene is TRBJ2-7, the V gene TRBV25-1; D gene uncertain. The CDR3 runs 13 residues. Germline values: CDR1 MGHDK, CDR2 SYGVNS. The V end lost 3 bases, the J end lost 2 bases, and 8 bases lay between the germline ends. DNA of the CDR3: TGTGCCAGCAGTGATCAAGCCCCCTACGAGCAGTACTTC. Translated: CASSDQAPYEQYF.

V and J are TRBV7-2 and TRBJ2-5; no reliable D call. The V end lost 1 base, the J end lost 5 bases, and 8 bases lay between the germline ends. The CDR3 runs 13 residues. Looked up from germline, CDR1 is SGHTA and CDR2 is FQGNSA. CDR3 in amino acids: CASSLGSMETQYF. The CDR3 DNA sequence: TGTGCCAGCAGCTTAGGGAGTATGGAGACCCAGTACTTC. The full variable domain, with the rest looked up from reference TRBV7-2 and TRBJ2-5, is GAGVSQSPSNKVTEKGKDVELRCDPISGHTALYWYRQSLGQGLEFLIYFQGNSAPDKSGLPSDRFSAERTGGSVSTLTIQRTQQEDSAVYLCASSLGSMETQYFGPGTRLLVL.

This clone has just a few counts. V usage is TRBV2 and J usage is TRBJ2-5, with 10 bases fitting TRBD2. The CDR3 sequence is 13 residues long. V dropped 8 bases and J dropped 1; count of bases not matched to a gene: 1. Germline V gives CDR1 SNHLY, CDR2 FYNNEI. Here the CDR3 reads CASERGGQETQYF. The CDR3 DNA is TGTGCCAGCGAGCGGGGGGGCCAAGAGACCCAGTACTTC.

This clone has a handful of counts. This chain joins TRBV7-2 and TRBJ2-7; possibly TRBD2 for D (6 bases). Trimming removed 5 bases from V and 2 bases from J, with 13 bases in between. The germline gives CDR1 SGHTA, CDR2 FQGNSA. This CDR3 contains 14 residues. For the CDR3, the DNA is TGTGCCAGCAGCGCCCCGGGACTCACCTACGAGCAGTACTTC. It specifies CASSAPGLTYEQYF.

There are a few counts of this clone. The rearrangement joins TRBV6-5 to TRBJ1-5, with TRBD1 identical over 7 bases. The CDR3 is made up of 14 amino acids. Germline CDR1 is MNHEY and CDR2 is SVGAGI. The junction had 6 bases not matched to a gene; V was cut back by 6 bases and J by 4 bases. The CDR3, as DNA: TGTGCCAGCAGCCGGGACAGCCCGAATCAGCCCCAGCATTTT. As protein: CASSRDSPNQPQHF.

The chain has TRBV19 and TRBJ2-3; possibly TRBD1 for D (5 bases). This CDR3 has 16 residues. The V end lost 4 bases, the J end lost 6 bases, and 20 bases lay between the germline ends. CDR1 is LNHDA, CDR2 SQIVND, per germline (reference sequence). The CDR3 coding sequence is TGTGCCAGTAGTAGGTCGGGCAGGGTCAATGAGGATACGCAGTATTTT. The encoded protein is CASSRSGRVNEDTQYF.

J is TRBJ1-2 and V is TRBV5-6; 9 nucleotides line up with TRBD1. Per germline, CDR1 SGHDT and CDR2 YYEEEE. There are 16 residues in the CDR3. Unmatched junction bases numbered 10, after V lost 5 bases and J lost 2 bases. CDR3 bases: TGTGCCAGCAGGGGACTCGGGACAGGGATAAACTATGGCTACACCTTC. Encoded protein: CASRGLGTGINYGYTF.

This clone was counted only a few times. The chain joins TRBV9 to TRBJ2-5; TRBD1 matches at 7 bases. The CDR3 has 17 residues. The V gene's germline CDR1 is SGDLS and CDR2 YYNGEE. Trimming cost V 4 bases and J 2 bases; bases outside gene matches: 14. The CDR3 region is CASSPTPGQVGQETQYF. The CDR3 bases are TGTGCCAGCAGCCCTACCCCAGGACAGGTCGGACAAGAGACCCAGTACTTC.

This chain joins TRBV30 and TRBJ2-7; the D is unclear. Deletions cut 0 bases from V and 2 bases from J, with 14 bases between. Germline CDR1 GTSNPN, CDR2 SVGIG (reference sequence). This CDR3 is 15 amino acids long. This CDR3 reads CAWSVPGASPYEQYF. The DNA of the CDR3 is TGTGCCTGGAGTGTTCCTGGAGCCTCCCCCTACGAGCAGTACTTC.

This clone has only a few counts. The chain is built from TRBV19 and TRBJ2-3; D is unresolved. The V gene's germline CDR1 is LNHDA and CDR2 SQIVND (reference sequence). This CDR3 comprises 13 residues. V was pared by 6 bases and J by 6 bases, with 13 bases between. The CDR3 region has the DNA TGTGCCAGTAGCCCTCAGACCAGGGATACGCAGTATTTT. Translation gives CASSPQTRDTQYF.

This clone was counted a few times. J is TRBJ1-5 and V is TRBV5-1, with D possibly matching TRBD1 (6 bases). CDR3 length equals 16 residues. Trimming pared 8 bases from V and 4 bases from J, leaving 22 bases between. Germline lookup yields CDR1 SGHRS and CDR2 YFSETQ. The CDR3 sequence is CASNRQVSGVNQPQHF. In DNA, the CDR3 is TGCGCCAGTAATAGACAGGTTTCTGGGGTAAATCAGCCCCAGCATTTT.

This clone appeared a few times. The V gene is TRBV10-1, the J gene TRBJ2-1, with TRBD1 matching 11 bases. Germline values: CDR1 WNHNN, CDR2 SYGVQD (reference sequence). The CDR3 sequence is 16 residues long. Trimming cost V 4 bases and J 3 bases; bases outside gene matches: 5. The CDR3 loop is CASSGGDRGVYNEQFF. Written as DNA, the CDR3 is TGCGCCAGCAGTGGGGGGGACAGGGGGGTCTACAATGAGCAGTTCTTC.

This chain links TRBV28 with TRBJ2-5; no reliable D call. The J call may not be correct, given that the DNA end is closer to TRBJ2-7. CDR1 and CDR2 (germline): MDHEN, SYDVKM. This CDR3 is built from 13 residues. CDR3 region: CASSLASPNEQYF. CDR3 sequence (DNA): TGTGCCAGCAGTTTAGCTTCCCCCAACGAGCAGTACTTC.